These 14 T cell receptor beta chains were all obtained from the same sample, sequenced in a study of technical replicates of blood from several donors. Sequencing was performed with immunoSEQ multiplex PCR; in TCRdb, only in-frame clones are kept and a portion is missing. The sample lists 85,000 to 100,000 clones; over 85% were seen once. The sample consisted of T cells isolated from PBMCs. The receptors stem from a human donor in good health.

This chain links TRBV28 with TRBJ2-7; 12 bases line up with TRBD2. The CDR3 length is 14 residues. V lost 6 bases to trimming and J lost 3 bases; unmatched junction nucleotides: 3. Looked up from germline, CDR1 is MDHEN and CDR2 is SYDVKM. CDR3 sequence (DNA): TGTGCCAGCAGGATGACTAGCGGGAGCTACGAGCAGTACTTC. Protein: CASRMTSGSYEQYF.

V is TRBV5-1 and J is TRBJ2-1, with 12 bases fitting TRBD2. V dropped 0 bases and J dropped 3; count of bases not matched to a gene: 1. CDR1 is SGHRS, CDR2 YFSETQ, per germline. This CDR3 contains 16 residues. The CDR3 nucleotides read TGCGCCAGCAGCTTGGGACTAGCGGGGGACTACAATGAGCAGTTCTTC. This translates into CASSLGLAGDYNEQFF.

This chain joins TRBV10-3 and TRBJ1-1; unclear D gene. The CDR3 length is 12 residues. From germline, CDR1 is ENHRY and CDR2 SYGVKD. With 6 bases removed from V and 2 bases from J, the gap between germline ends came to 7 bases. The CDR3 DNA sequence: TGTGCCATCAGACCCCTAAACACTGAAGCTTTCTTT. This gives the protein CAIRPLNTEAFF.

V is TRBV12-5 and J is TRBJ1-6; a weak D match, TRBD1 (6 bases). V lost 3 bases, J lost 11 bases, and 11 bases lay in between. This CDR3 has 13 amino acids. The germline CDR1 and CDR2 sequences are LGHNT and FRNRAP. The CDR3 loop reads CASGLGGGPPLHF. CDR3 bases: TGTGCTAGTGGTTTAGGGGGAGGGCCACCCCTCCACTTT.

This sequence joins TRBV5-7 and TRBJ2-5; 7 bases align to TRBD2. TRBV5-7 is an ORF; its function is uncertain. This CDR3 contains 15 residues. V lost 4 bases to trimming and J lost 1 base; unmatched junction nucleotides: 7. The CDR3 is CASSRCREAQETQYF. The CDR3 region has the DNA TGTGCCAGCAGCCGTTGCCGGGAGGCCCAAGAGACCCAGTACTTC.

The chain links TRBV5-8 to TRBJ2-1; D call uncertain. V lost 0 bases and J 7 bases, leaving 5 bases between the germline ends. The V gene's germline CDR1 is SGHTS and CDR2 YDEGEE. The length of the CDR3 is 12 residues. In nucleotides, the CDR3 is TGTGCCAGCAGCTTGGACGGGAATGAGCAGTTCTTC. It is translated as CASSLDGNEQFF.

The chain couples TRBV5-1 to TRBJ1-1; unclear D gene. The V gene lost 0 bases and the J gene lost 7 bases, with 13 bases spanning the gap. This CDR3 spans 14 amino acids. Germline V CDR1 and CDR2: SGHRS, YFSETQ. CDR3 in DNA: TGCGCCAGCAGCTTGGAGTGGCGGGATGTTGAAGCTTTCTTT. Protein: CASSLEWRDVEAFF.

This chain links TRBV6-6 with TRBJ1-6, with 9 bases matching TRBD1. V lost 6 bases and J lost 7; bases outside the gene matches: 7. Germline CDR1 and CDR2: MNHNY and SVGAGI (reference sequence). The length of the CDR3 is 15 residues. The CDR3 DNA sequence: TGTGCCAGCAGGGGGACAGGGAGGGGGAATTCACCCCTCCACTTT. It yields the protein CASRGTGRGNSPLHF.

The rearrangement joins TRBV27 to TRBJ1-1; D is uncertain. Deletions cut 5 bases from V and 3 bases from J, with 16 bases between. Germline V gene lookup returns CDR1 MNHEY and CDR2 SMNVEV (reference sequence). This CDR3 is 15 amino acids long. The CDR3 DNA follows: TGTGCCAGCAGTGTTATTCAGACCGGGGACACTGAAGCTTTCTTT. This codes for CASSVIQTGDTEAFF.

The rearrangement joins TRBV6-1 to TRBJ2-3; D unresolved. Germline V gives CDR1 MNHNS, CDR2 SASEGT. The CDR3 runs 14 residues. V lost 2 bases and J 8 bases, leaving 14 bases between the germline ends. The CDR3 is CASSEFAVSSTQYF. The CDR3 nucleotides read TGTGCCAGCAGTGAATTTGCGGTTTCCTCTACGCAGTATTTT.

J is TRBJ2-1 and V is TRBV11-2; perhaps TRBD2 as D (6 bases). CDR1 and CDR2 from the germline V gene are SGHAT and FQNNGV. V dropped 5 bases and J dropped 8 bases, with 19 bases sitting between them. The CDR3 runs to 15 residues. CDR3 residues: CASSPRWRGVDEQFF. CDR3 coding DNA: TGTGCCAGCAGCCCCCGTTGGAGGGGAGTCGATGAGCAGTTCTTC.

The chain is built from TRBV20-1 and TRBJ2-5; no definite D call. Germline loops: CDR1 DFQATT, CDR2 SNEGSKA (reference sequence). Trimming stripped 7 bases from V and 4 bases from J, with 10 bases between. The CDR3 totals 11 residues. For the CDR3, the DNA is TGCAGTGTGTCACCAGGAGAGACCCAGTACTTC. Translating it yields CSVSPGETQYF.

This chain joins TRBV13 and TRBJ1-2; D gene ambiguous. Germline loops: CDR1 PRHDT, CDR2 FYEKMQ (reference sequence). The CDR3 covers 13 residues. V gave up 3 bases and J gave up 7 bases, with 12 bases separating them. This CDR3 reads CASSFWGVGGYTF. The DNA of the CDR3 is TGTGCCAGCAGCTTTTGGGGAGTGGGTGGCTACACCTTC.

As DNA, the CDR3 is TGTGCCAGCAGCTTCGACGTGGGACTGGCAGAGACCCAGTACTTC. The encoded protein is CASSFDVGLAETQYF. The chain is built from TRBV7-9 and TRBJ2-5, with D possibly TRBD2 on 6 matching bases. Germline V gene sequence: CDR1 SEHNR, CDR2 FQNEAQ (reference sequence). This CDR3 has 15 amino acids. Deletions cut 3 bases from V and 4 bases from J, with 15 bases between.